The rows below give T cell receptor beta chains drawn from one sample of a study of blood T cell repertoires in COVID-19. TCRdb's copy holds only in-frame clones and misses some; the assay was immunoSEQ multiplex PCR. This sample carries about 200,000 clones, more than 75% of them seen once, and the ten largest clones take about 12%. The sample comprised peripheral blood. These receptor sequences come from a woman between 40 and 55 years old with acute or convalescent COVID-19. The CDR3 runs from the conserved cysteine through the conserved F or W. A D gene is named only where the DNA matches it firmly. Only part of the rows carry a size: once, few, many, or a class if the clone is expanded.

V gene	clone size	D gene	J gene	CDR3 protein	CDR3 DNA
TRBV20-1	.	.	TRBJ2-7	CSARKGEQYF	TGCAGTGCTAGAAAGGGGGAGCAGTACTTC
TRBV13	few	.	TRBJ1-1	CASSSSGEGNTEAFF	TGTGCCAGCAGCTCGTCTGGGGAGGGAAACACTGAAGCTTTCTTT
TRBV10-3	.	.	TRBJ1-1	CAISGQGGTEAFF	TGTGCCATCAGCGGGCAAGGAGGGACTGAAGCTTTCTTT
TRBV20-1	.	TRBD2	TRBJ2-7	CSAAGVGEQYF	TGCAGTGCCGCGGGAGTGGGCGAGCAGTACTTC
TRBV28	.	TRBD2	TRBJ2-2	CASNPSTGGVGAGELFF	TGTGCCAGCAACCCCTCGACGGGGGGGGTGGGTGCCGGGGAGCTGTTTTTT
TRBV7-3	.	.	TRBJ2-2	CASSLNWGEEGGELFF	TGTGCCAGCAGCTTAAATTGGGGAGAGGAGGGCGGGGAGCTGTTTTTT
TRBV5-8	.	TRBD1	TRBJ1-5	CASSLGLWTGRNQPQHF	TGTGCCAGCAGCTTGGGGCTTTGGACAGGGCGGAATCAGCCCCAGCATTTT
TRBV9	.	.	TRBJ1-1	CASSVRPDRLSSVLNTEAFF	TGTGCCAGCAGCGTGCGTCCGGACAGACTAAGTTCTGTTCTGAACACTGAAGCTTTCTTT
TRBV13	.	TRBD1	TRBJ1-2	CASSLGTGHYGYTF	TGTGCCAGCAGCTTAGGGACAGGGCACTATGGCTACACCTTC
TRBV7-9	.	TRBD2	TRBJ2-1	CASSLTLAGGTNEQFF	TGTGCCAGCAGTCTAACACTAGCGGGAGGAACCAATGAGCAGTTCTTC
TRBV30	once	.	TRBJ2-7	CAWSPPPGSYEQYF	TGTGCCTGGAGTCCTCCACCAGGATCCTACGAGCAGTACTTC
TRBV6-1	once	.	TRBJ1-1	CASSERAGALNTEAFF	TGTGCCAGCAGTGAGCGGGCAGGGGCTCTGAACACTGAAGCTTTCTTT
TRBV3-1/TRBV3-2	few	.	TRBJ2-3	CASSQDLGGATDTQYF	TGTGCCAGCAGCCAAGACCTCGGGGGAGCCACAGATACGCAGTATTTT
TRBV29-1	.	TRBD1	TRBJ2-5	CSVGTRGRSETQYF	TGCAGCGTTGGGACAAGGGGGCGCAGTGAGACCCAGTACTTC
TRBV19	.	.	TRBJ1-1	CASRIGGGPISEAFF	TGTGCCAGTAGGATTGGGGGGGGCCCAATTTCTGAAGCTTTCTTT
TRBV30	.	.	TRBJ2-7	CAWSSPTGSRYEQYF	TGTGCCTGGAGTAGCCCAACAGGGAGTCGCTACGAGCAGTACTTC